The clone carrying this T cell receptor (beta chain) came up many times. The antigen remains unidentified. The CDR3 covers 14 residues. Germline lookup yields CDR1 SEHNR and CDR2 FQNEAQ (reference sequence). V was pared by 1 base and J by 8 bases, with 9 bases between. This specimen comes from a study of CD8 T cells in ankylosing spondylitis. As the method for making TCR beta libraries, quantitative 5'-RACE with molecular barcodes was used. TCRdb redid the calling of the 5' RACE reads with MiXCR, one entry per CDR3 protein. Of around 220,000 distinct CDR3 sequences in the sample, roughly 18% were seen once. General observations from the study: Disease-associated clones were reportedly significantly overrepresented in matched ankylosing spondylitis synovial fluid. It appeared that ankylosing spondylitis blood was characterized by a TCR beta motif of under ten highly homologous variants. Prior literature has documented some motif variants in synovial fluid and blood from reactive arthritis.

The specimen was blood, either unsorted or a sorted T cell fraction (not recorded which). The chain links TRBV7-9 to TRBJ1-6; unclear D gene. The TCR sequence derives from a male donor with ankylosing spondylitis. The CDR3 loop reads CASSLGGPDSPLHF. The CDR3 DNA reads TGTGCCAGCAGCTTAGGAGGACCCGATTCACCCCTCCACTTT.